The rows below give T cell receptor beta chains drawn from one sample of a study of blood T cell repertoires in COVID-19. Repertoires were generated with immunoSEQ multiplex PCR, while TCRdb's copy carries only in-frame clones and drops some. The table includes 160,000 or so clones, around 75% detected once. The specimen sequenced was peripheral blood. These TCRs come from an elderly woman with acute or convalescent COVID-19. CDR3s leave out the opening cysteine and the closing phenylalanine or tryptophan. The order of the fields is V gene, J gene, clone size, CDR3 protein. A clone size is listed for some rows: how often the clone was seen (once, few, many), or a class if it is expanded.

V gene: TRBV7-9; J gene: TRBJ1-3; clone size: NA; CDR3 protein: ASSFFRGSGNTIY
V gene: TRBV29-1; J gene: TRBJ1-2; clone size: once; CDR3 protein: SAAGLGGYT
V gene: TRBV9; J gene: TRBJ1-2; clone size: few; CDR3 protein: ASSGTGRPYSYT
V gene: TRBV10-1; J gene: TRBJ2-7; clone size: NA; CDR3 protein: ASSESQDRTRQY
V gene: TRBV4-1; J gene: TRBJ2-1; clone size: NA; CDR3 protein: ACSQLLYGRGHNEQF
V gene: TRBV28; J gene: TRBJ1-5; clone size: NA; CDR3 protein: ASSLTGRVRQPQH
V gene: TRBV7-2; J gene: TRBJ2-1; clone size: NA; CDR3 protein: ASSLSGTSGGVNEQF
V gene: TRBV30; J gene: TRBJ1-2; clone size: NA; CDR3 protein: AWSVGGNGYT
V gene: TRBV3-1/TRBV3-2; J gene: TRBJ2-6; clone size: few; CDR3 protein: ASSRDSLAGANVLT
V gene: TRBV14; J gene: TRBJ1-2; clone size: once; CDR3 protein: ASSQDGAGGRVNGYT
V gene: TRBV28; J gene: TRBJ2-3; clone size: NA; CDR3 protein: ASIRQGMTPNTQY
V gene: TRBV2; J gene: TRBJ2-7; clone size: NA; CDR3 protein: ASSSGTSGSYEQY
V gene: TRBV30; J gene: TRBJ2-7; clone size: NA; CDR3 protein: AWSYTGGSYEQY
V gene: TRBV6-1; J gene: TRBJ1-3; clone size: NA; CDR3 protein: ASSAGQGVVGNTIY
V gene: TRBV28; J gene: TRBJ2-7; clone size: NA; CDR3 protein: ASSAPGLAAAFSYEQY
V gene: TRBV30; J gene: TRBJ1-2; clone size: NA; CDR3 protein: AWSDTGQGARGYT
V gene: TRBV28; J gene: TRBJ2-5; clone size: NA; CDR3 protein: ASRNPGGQETQY
V gene: TRBV7-8; J gene: TRBJ1-4; clone size: NA; CDR3 protein: ASSWTGLNEKLF
V gene: TRBV12-2; J gene: TRBJ1-3; clone size: NA; CDR3 protein: ASRLDSDPPGNTIY
V gene: TRBV3-1/TRBV3-2; J gene: TRBJ1-4; clone size: NA; CDR3 protein: ASSQGLNELF
V gene: TRBV28; J gene: TRBJ1-6; clone size: few; CDR3 protein: ASSLRDSYSPLH
V gene: TRBV4-1; J gene: TRBJ1-1; clone size: NA; CDR3 protein: ASSQNRGRGTEAF
V gene: TRBV19; J gene: TRBJ2-2; clone size: NA; CDR3 protein: ASSMTGVPGELF
V gene: TRBV30; J gene: TRBJ2-1; clone size: NA; CDR3 protein: AAEWEGHSSYNEQF
V gene: TRBV4-1; J gene: TRBJ2-2; clone size: few; CDR3 protein: ASRHPFGTRTLSGELF
V gene: TRBV5-6; J gene: TRBJ1-2; clone size: NA; CDR3 protein: ASSFRQESGYT
V gene: TRBV7-6; J gene: TRBJ2-1; clone size: NA; CDR3 protein: ASSNWEAGRPDEQF
V gene: TRBV7-2; J gene: TRBJ1-3; clone size: few; CDR3 protein: ASSFGQGNTIY
V gene: TRBV18; J gene: TRBJ2-7; clone size: NA; CDR3 protein: ASSPLLADEQY
V gene: TRBV28; J gene: TRBJ1-1; clone size: NA; CDR3 protein: ASSFAGNTEAF
V gene: TRBV6-4; J gene: TRBJ2-7; clone size: NA; CDR3 protein: ASSAPLTGSGEQY
V gene: TRBV7-9; J gene: TRBJ1-1; clone size: once; CDR3 protein: ASSLLGDTEAF
V gene: TRBV5-1; J gene: TRBJ1-2; clone size: NA; CDR3 protein: ASSLAKRISGSNYGYT
V gene: TRBV28; J gene: NA; clone size: NA; CDR3 protein: ASRGTTRELF
V gene: TRBV13; J gene: TRBJ2-1; clone size: few; CDR3 protein: ASSSRTPPYYNEQF
V gene: TRBV19; J gene: TRBJ2-1; clone size: NA; CDR3 protein: ASSFGDNEQF
V gene: TRBV28; J gene: TRBJ2-5; clone size: NA; CDR3 protein: ASSPSRGDSLDWETQY
V gene: TRBV10-3; J gene: TRBJ2-3; clone size: NA; CDR3 protein: AISESTSSADTQY
V gene: TRBV5-1; J gene: TRBJ1-5; clone size: NA; CDR3 protein: ASSLTGDKSQPQH
V gene: TRBV6-5; J gene: TRBJ1-1; clone size: once; CDR3 protein: ASRGGFTEAF
V gene: TRBV12-3/TRBV12-4; J gene: TRBJ1-4; clone size: few; CDR3 protein: ASADGGEKLF